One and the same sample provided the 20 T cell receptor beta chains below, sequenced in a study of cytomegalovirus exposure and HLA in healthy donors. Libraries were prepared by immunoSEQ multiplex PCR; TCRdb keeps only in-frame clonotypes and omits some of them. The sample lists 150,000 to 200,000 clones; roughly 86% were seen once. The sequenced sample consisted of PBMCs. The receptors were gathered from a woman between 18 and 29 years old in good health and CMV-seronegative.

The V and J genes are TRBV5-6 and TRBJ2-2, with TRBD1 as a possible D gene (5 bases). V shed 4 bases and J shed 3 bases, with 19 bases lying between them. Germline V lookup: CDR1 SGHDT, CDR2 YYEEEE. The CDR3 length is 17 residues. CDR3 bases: TGTGCCAGCAGCGTAAAGGCAGGGATTTTGTACACCGGGGAGCTGTTTTTT. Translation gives CASSVKAGILYTGELFF. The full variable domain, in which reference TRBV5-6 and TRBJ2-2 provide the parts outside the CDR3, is DAGVTQSPTHLIKTRGQQVTLRCSPKSGHDTVSWYQQALGQGPQFIFQYYEEEERQRGNFPDRFSGHQFPNYSSELNVNALLLGDSALYLCASSVKAGILYTGELFFGEGSRLTVL.

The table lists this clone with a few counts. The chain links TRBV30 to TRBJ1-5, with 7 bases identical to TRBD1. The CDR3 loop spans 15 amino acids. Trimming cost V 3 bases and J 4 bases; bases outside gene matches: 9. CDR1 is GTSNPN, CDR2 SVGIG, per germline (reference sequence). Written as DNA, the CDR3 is TGTGCCTGGAGGTCGACAGGGTTACGAAATCAGCCCCAGCATTTT. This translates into CAWRSTGLRNQPQHF.

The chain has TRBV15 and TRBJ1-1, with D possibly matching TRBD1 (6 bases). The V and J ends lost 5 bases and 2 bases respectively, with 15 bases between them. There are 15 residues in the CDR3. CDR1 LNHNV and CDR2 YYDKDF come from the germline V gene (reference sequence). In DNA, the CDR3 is TGTGCCACCAGCGAACGGCTACAGGGTAACACTGAAGCTTTCTTT. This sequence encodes CATSERLQGNTEAFF.

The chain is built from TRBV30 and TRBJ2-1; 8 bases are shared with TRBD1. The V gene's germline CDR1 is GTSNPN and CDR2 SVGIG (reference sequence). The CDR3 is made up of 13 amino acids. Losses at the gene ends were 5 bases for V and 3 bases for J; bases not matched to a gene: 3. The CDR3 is CAWSTGGYNEQFF. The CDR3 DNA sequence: TGTGCCTGGTCAACAGGGGGCTACAATGAGCAGTTCTTC.

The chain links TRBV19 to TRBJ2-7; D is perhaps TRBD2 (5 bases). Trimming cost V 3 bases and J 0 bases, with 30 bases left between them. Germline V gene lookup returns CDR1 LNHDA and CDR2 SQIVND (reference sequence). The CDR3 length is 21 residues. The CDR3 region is CASSIRSRRAGTDLSSYEQYF. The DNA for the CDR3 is TGTGCCAGTAGTATTAGGAGCAGAAGGGCGGGCACAGACTTAAGCTCCTACGAGCAGTACTTC.

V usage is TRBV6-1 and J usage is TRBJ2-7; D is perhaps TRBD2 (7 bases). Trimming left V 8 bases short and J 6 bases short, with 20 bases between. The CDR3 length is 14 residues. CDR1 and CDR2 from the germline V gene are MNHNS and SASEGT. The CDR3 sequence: CASRKGGDLPEQYF. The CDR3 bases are TGTGCCAGCCGCAAGGGGGGGGATCTCCCCGAGCAGTACTTC.

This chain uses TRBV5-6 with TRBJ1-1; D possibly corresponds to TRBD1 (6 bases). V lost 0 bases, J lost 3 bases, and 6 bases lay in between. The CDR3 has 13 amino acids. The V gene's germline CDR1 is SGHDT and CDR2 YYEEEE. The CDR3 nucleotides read TGTGCCAGCAGCTTGGACAGGGACACTGAAGCTTTCTTT. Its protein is CASSLDRDTEAFF.

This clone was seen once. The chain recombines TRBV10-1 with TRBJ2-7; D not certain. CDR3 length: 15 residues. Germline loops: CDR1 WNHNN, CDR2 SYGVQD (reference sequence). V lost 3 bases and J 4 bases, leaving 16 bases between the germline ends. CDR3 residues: CASSDGQAPTYEQYF. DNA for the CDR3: TGCGCCAGCAGTGATGGCCAGGCCCCAACTTACGAGCAGTACTTC.

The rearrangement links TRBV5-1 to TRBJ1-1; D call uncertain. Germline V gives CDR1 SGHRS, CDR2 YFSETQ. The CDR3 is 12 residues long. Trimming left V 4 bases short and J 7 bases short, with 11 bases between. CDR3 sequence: CASSGTDIEAFF. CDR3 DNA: TGCGCCAGCAGCGGTACAGACATTGAAGCTTTCTTT.

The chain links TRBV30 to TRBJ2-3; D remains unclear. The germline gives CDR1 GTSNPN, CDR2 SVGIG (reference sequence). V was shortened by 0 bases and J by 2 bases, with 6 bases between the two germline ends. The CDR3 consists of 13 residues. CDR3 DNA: TGTGCCTGGAGTGTAGCTAACACAGATACGCAGTATTTT. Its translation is CAWSVANTDTQYF.

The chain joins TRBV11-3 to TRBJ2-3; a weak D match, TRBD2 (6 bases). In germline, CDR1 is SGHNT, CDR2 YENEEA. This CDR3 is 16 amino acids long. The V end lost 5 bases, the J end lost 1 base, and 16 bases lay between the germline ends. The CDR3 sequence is CASSAIGREGTDTQYF. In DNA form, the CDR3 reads TGTGCCAGCAGCGCAATCGGGCGGGAAGGCACAGATACGCAGTATTTT.

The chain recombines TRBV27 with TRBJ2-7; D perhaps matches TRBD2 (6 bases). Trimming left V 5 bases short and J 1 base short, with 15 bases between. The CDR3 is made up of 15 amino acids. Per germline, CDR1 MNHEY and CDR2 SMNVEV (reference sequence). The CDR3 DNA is TGTGCCAGCAGTACCACCGGGACTGTATCCTACGAGCAGTACTTC. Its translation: CASSTTGTVSYEQYF.

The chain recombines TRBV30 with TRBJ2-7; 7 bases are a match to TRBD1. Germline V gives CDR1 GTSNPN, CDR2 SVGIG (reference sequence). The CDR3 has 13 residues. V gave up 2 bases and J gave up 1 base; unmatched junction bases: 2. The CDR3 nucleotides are TGTGCCTGGAGTAAGGGACAGTCCTACGAGCAGTACTTC. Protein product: CAWSKGQSYEQYF.

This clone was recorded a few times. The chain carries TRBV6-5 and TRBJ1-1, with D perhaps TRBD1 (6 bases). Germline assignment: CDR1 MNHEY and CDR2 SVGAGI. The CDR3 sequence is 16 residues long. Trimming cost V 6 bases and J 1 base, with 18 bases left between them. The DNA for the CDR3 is TGTGCCAGCAGATACGACTCAGGGGCGGGGAACACTGAAGCTTTCTTT. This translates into CASRYDSGAGNTEAFF.

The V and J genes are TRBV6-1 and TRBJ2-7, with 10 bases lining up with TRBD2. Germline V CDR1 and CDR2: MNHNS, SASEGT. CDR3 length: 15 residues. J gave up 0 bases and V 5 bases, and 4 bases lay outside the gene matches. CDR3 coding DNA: TGTGCCAGCAGTTTTAGCGGGAGGAACTCCTACGAGCAGTACTTC. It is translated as CASSFSGRNSYEQYF.

CDR3 DNA: TGTGCCAGCAGCATCTGGGACAGGGGAGAGACCCAGTACTTC. It specifies CASSIWDRGETQYF. V usage is TRBV7-6 and J usage is TRBJ2-5; 10 nucleotides match TRBD1. Germline V CDR1 and CDR2: SGHVS, FNYEAQ. J lost 4 bases, V lost 5 bases, and 4 bases had no gene match. The CDR3 runs 14 residues.

The CDR3 bases are TGTGCTAGTACCGAGGATACTCCGATCACTGAAGCTTTCTTT. This encodes CASTEDTPITEAFF. The chain is built from TRBV12-5 and TRBJ1-1; no clear D gene. CDR1 and CDR2 from the germline V gene are LGHNT and FRNRAP. V was shortened by 8 bases and J by 4 bases, with 17 bases between the two germline ends. The CDR3 has 14 residues.

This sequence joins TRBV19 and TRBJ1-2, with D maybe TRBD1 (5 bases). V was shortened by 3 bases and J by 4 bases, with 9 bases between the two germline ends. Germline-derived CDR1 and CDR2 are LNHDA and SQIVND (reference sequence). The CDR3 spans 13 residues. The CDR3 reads CASSIHRSYGYTF. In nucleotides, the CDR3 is TGTGCCAGTAGTATCCACAGGTCCTATGGCTACACCTTC.

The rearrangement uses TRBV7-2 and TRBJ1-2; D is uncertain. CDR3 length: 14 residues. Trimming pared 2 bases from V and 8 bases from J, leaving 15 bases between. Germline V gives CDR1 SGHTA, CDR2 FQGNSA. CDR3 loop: CASSLYASPRGYTF. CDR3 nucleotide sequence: TGTGCCAGCAGCTTATATGCCAGCCCGAGGGGCTACACCTTC.

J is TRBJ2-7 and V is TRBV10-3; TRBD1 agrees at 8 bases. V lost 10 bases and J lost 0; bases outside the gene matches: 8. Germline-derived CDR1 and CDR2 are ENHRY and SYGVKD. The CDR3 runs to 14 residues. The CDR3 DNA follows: TGTGCCACCCTCCCTGGGACAGGCTCCTACGAGCAGTACTTC. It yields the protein CATLPGTGSYEQYF.